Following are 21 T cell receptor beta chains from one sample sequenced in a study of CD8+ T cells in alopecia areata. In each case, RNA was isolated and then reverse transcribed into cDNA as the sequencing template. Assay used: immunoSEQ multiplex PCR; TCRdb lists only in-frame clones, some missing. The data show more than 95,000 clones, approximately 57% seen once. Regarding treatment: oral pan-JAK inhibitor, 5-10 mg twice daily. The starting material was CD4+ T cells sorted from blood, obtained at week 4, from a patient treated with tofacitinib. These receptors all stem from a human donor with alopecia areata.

DNA of the CDR3: TGTGCCAGCAGTTCTGACAGGGGGAACACTGAAGCTTTCTTT. Protein product: CASSSDRGNTEAFF. The chain uses TRBV2 and TRBJ1-1, with 8 bases matching TRBD1. CDR1 SNHLY and CDR2 FYNNEI come from the germline V gene. V gave up 5 bases and J gave up 1 base; unmatched junction bases: 3. The CDR3 is made up of 14 amino acids.

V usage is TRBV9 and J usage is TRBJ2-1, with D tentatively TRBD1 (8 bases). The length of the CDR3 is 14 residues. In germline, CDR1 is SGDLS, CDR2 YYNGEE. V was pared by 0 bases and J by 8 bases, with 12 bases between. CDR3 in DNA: TGTGCCAGCAGCGTAGACAGGGGGAGGGATGAGCAGTTCTTC. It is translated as CASSVDRGRDEQFF. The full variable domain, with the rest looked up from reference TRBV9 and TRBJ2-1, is DSGVTQTPKHLITATGQRVTLRCSPRSGDLSVYWYQQSLDQGLQFLIQYYNGEERAKGNILERFSAQQFPDLHSELNLSSLELGDSALYFCASSVDRGRDEQFFGPGTRLTVL.

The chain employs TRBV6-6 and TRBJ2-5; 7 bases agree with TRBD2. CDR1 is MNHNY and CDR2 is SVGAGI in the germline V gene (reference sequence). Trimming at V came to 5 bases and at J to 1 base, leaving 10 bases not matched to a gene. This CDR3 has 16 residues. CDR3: CASSPVRGIIQETQYF. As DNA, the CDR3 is TGTGCCAGCAGTCCCGTGCGGGGGATTATCCAAGAGACCCAGTACTTC.

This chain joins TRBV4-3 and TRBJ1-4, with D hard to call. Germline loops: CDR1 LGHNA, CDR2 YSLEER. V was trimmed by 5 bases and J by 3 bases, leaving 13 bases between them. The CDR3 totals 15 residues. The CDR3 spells CASSESPGANEKLFF. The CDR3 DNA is TGCGCCAGCAGCGAAAGTCCAGGAGCTAATGAAAAACTGTTTTTT.

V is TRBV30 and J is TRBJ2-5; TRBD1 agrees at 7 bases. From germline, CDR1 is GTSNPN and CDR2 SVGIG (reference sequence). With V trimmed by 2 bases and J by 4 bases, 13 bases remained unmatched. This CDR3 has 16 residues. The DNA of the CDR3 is TGTGCCTGGAGTCTTGGGACAGTCCGGGATGTAGAGACCCAGTACTTC. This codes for CAWSLGTVRDVETQYF. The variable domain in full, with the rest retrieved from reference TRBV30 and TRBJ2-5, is SQTIHQWPATLVQPVGSPLSLECTVEGTSNPNLYWYRQAAGRGLQLLFYSVGIGQISSEVPQNLSASRPQDRQFILSSKKLLLSDSGFYLCAWSLGTVRDVETQYFGPGTRLLVL.

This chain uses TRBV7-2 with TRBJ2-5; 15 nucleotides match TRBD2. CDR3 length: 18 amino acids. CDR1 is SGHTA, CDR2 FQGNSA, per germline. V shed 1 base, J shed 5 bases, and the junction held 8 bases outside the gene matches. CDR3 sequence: CASSLDPGLAGGRETQYF. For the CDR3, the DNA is TGTGCCAGCAGCTTAGATCCGGGACTAGCGGGGGGAAGGGAGACCCAGTACTTC.

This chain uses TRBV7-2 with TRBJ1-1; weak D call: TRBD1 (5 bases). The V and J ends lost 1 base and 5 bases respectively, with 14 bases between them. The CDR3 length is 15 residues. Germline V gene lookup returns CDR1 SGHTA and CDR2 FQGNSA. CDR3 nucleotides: TGTGCCAGCAGCTTAGGCGGCAGGTCAGGGACTGAAGCTTTCTTT. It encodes CASSLGGRSGTEAFF. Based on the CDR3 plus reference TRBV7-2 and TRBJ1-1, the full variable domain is GAGVSQSPSNKVTEKGKDVELRCDPISGHTALYWYRQSLGQGLEFLIYFQGNSAPDKSGLPSDRFSAERTGGSVSTLTIQRTQQEDSAVYLCASSLGGRSGTEAFFGQGTRLTVV.

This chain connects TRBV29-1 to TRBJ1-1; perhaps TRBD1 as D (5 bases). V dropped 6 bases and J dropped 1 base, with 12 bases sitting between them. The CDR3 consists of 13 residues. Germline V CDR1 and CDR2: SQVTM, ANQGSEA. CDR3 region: CSVARGGNTEAFF. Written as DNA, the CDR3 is TGCAGCGTCGCAAGGGGCGGGAACACTGAAGCTTTCTTT. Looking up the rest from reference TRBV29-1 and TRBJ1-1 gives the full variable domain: SAVISQKPSRDICQRGTSLTIQCQVDSQVTMMFWYRQQPGQSLTLIATANQGSEATYESGFVIDKFPISRPNLTFSTLTVSNMSPEDSSIYLCSVARGGNTEAFFGQGTRLTVV.

The chain's CDR3 is CSVDSGGSKRGREQYF. The CDR3 DNA is TGCAGCGTTGACTCCGGTGGGAGCAAGCGGGGGAGGGAGCAGTACTTC. The chain uses TRBV29-1 and TRBJ2-7; 8 bases map to TRBD2. V lost 3 bases to trimming and J lost 7 bases; unmatched junction nucleotides: 17. The CDR3 has 16 amino acids. Germline loops: CDR1 SQVTM, CDR2 ANQGSEA.

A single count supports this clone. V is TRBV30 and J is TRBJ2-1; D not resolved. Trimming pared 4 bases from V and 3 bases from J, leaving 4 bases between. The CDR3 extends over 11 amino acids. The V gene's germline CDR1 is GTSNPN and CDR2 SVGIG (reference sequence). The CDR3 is CAWKNYNEQFF. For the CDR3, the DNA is TGTGCCTGGAAAAACTACAATGAGCAGTTCTTC.

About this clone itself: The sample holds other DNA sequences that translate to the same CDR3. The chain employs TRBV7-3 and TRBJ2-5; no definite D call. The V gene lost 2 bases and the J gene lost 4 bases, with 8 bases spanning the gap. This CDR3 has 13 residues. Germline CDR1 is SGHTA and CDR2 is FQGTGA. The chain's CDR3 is CASSLGVRETQYF. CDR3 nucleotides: TGTGCCAGCAGCTTAGGAGTTCGAGAGACCCAGTACTTC.

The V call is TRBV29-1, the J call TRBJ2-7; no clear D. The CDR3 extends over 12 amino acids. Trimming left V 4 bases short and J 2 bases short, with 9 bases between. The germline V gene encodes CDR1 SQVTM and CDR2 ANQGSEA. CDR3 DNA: TGCAGCGTTGCTGGCAGCCCCTACGAGCAGTACTTC. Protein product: CSVAGSPYEQYF.

This chain's CDR3 is CATASQTGGLNTEAFF. In DNA, the CDR3 is TGTGCCACTGCGTCGCAGACAGGGGGCTTGAACACTGAAGCTTTCTTT. The chain links TRBV2 to TRBJ1-1; 10 nucleotides agree with TRBD1. Germline V gene lookup returns CDR1 SNHLY and CDR2 FYNNEI. CDR3 size: 16 residues. With V trimmed by 10 bases and J by 0 bases, 11 bases remained unmatched.

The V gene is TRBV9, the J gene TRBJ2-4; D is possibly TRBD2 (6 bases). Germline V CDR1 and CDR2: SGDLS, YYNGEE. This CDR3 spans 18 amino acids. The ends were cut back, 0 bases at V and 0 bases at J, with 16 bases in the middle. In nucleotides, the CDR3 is TGTGCCAGCAGCGTAGGTGATAGCGGATCACTAGCCAAAAACATTCAGTACTTC. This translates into CASSVGDSGSLAKNIQYF.

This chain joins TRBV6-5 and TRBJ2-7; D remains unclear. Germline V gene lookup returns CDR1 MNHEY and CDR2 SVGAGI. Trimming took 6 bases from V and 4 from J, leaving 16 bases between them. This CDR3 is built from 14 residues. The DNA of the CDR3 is TGTGCCAGCAGCGTGGGGTCCCCTTTGTACGAGCAGTACTTC. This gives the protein CASSVGSPLYEQYF.

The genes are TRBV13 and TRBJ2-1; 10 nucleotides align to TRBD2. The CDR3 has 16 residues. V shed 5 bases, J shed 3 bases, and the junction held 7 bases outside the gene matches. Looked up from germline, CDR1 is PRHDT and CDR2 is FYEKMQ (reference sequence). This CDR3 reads CASSPSGLAVYNEQFF. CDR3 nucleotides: TGTGCCAGCAGCCCTAGTGGACTAGCGGTCTACAATGAGCAGTTCTTC.

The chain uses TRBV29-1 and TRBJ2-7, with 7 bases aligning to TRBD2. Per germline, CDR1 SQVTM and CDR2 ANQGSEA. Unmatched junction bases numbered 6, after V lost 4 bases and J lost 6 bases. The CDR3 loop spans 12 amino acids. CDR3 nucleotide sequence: TGCAGCGTTGGTGCCAGGGAGGGCGAGCAGTACTTC. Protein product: CSVGAREGEQYF.

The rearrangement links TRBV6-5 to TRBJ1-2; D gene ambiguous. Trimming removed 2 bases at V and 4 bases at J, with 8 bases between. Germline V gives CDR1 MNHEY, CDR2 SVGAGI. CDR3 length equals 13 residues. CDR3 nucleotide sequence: TGTGCCAGCAGTTACGGAGGAGCCTATGGCTACACCTTC. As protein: CASSYGGAYGYTF.

The CDR3 here is CASEAGVSTDTQYF. The CDR3 nucleotides read TGTGCCAGCGAAGCGGGGGTTAGCACAGATACGCAGTATTTT. The J gene is TRBJ2-3, the V gene TRBV7-9; 8 nucleotides align to TRBD2. This CDR3 spans 14 amino acids. Germline-derived CDR1 and CDR2 are SEHNR and FQNEAQ (reference sequence). The junction had 4 bases not matched to a gene; V was cut back by 8 bases and J by 0 bases. Drawing the rest from reference TRBV7-9 and TRBJ2-3, the complete variable domain is DTGVSQNPRHKITKRGQNVTFRCDPISEHNRLYWYRQTLGQGPEFLTYFQNEAQLEKSRLLSDRFSAERPKGSFSTLEIQRTEQGDSAMYLCASEAGVSTDTQYFGPGTRLTVL.

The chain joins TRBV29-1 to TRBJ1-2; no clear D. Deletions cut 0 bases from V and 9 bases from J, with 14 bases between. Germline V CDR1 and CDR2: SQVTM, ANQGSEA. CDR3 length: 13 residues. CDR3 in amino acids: CSVEDLASVSYTF. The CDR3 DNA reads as TGCAGCGTTGAAGATCTGGCCAGTGTGAGCTACACCTTC.

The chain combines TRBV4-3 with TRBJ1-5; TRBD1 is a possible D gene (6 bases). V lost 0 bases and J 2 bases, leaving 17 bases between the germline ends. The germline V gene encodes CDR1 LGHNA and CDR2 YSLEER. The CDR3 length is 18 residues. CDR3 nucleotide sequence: TGCGCCAGCAGCCAAGATTACAGGGTCCGGTATCGCAATCAGCCCCAGCATTTT. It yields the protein CASSQDYRVRYRNQPQHF.